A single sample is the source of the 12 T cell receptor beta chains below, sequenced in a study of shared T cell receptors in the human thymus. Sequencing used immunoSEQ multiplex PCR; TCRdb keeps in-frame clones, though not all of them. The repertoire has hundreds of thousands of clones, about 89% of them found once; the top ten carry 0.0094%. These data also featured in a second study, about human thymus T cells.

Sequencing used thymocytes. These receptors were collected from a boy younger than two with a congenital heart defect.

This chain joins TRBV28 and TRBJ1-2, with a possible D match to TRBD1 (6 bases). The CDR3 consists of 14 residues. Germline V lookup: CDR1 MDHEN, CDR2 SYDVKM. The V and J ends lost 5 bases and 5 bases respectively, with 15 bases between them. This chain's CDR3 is CASSAEQGWYGYTF. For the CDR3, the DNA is TGTGCCAGCAGTGCGGAGCAGGGGTGGTATGGCTACACCTTC.

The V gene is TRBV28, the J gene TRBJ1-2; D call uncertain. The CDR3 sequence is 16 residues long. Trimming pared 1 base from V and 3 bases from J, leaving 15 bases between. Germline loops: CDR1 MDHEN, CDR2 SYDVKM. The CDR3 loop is CASSLFLREWHYGYTF. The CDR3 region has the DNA TGTGCCAGCAGTTTATTCCTCCGGGAGTGGCACTATGGCTACACCTTC.

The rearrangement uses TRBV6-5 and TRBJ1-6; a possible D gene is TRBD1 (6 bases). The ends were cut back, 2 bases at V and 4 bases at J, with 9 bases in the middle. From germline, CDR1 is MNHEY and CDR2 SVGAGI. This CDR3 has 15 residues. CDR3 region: CASSYRQDYNSPLHF. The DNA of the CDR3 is TGTGCCAGCAGTTACCGACAGGATTATAATTCACCCCTCCACTTT.

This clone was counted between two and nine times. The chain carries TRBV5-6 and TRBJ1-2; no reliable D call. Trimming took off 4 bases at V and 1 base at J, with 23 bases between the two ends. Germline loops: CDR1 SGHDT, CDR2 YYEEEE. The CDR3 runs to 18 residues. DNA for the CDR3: TGTGCCAGCAGCCCACCCCGGCTCAGGTACGCCCTTAACTATGGCTACACCTTC. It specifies CASSPPRLRYALNYGYTF.

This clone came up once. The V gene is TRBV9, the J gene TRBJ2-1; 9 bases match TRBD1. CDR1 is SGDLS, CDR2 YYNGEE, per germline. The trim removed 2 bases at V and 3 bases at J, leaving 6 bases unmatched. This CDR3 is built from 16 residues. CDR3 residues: CASSVRQGVVYNEQFF. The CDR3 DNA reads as TGTGCCAGCAGCGTCCGACAGGGGGTGGTCTACAATGAGCAGTTCTTC.

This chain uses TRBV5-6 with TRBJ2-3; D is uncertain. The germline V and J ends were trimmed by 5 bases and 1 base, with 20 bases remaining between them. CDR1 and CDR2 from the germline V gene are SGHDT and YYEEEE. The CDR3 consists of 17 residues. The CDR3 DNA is TGTGCCAGCAGTTCACCTCGGAACTATATGGGCACAGATACGCAGTATTTT. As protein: CASSSPRNYMGTDTQYF.

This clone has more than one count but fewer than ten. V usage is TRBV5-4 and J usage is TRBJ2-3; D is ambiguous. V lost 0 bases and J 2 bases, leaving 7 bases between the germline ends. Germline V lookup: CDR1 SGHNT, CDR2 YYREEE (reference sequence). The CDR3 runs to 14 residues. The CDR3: CASSLEGDTDTQYF. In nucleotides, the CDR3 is TGTGCCAGCAGCTTGGAAGGAGACACAGATACGCAGTATTTT.

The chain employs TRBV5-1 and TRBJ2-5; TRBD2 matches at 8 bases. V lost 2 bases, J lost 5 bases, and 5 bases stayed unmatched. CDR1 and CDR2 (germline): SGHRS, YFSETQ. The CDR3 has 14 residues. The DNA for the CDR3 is TGCGCCAGCAGCTTAGCGGGGGCGTACGAGACCCAGTACTTC. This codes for CASSLAGAYETQYF.

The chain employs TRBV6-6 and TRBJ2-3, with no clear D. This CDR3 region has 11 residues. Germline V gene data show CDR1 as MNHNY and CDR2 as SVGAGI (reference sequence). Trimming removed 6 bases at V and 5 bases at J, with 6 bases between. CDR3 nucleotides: TGTGCCAGCAGGGAGTTAGATACGCAGTATTTT. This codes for CASRELDTQYF.

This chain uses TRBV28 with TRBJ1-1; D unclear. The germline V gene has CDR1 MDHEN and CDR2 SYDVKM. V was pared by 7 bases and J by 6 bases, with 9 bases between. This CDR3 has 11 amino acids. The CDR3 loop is CASMLWPEAFF. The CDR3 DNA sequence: TGTGCCAGCATGCTCTGGCCTGAAGCTTTCTTT.

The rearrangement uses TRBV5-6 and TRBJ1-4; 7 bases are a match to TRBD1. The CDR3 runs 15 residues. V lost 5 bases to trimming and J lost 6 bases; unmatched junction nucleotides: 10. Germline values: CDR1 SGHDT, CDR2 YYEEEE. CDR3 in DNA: TGTGCCAGCAGAAAAGGACAGGACCACTATGAAAAACTGTTTTTT. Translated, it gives CASRKGQDHYEKLFF.

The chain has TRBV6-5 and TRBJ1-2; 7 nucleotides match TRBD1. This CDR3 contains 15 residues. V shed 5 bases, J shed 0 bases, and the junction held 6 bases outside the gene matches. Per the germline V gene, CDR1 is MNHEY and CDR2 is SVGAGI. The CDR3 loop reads CASSKGQVANYGYTF. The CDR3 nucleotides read TGTGCCAGCAGTAAAGGACAGGTTGCTAACTATGGCTACACCTTC.